The entry below describes one T cell receptor beta chain. The data are from a study of blood T cell repertoires in COVID-19. In the study overall: In each case, the material was cDNA or gDNA derived from T cells, B-cell-depleted T cells, or PBMCs.

Individuals aged about 18 to 100 years were recruited from about two dozen US areas. Participants had their cohort set by participant-reported clinical history. Study processing details: Using reference gene primer amplification, nucleated cell counts were estimated. The repertoire was sequenced with immunoSEQ multiplex PCR; TCRdb's copy has only in-frame clones and lacks some. Clone size and the V and J calls come from that table; the DNA yielded D and trimming. The top ten clones hold approximately 7.2% of a sample with about 210,000 clones, about nine tenths of them seen once. The CDR3 is 15 residues long. V trimming: 3 bases; J trimming: 2 bases; junction bases outside the gene matches: 5. In germline, CDR1 is LGHDT, CDR2 YNNKEL (reference sequence).

Sequences were obtained from PBMCs or T cells enriched from blood (not recorded which). This TCR was sampled from a man aged 25-45 years in a cohort exposed to, infected with or recovered from COVID-19 (not recorded which). V usage is TRBV3-1 (or the pseudogene TRBV3-2) and J usage is TRBJ2-7; TRBD1 matches 9 bases. The CDR3 is CASSHLTGGAYEQYF. For the CDR3, the DNA is TGTGCCAGCAGCCACTTAACAGGGGGCGCCTACGAGCAGTACTTC.